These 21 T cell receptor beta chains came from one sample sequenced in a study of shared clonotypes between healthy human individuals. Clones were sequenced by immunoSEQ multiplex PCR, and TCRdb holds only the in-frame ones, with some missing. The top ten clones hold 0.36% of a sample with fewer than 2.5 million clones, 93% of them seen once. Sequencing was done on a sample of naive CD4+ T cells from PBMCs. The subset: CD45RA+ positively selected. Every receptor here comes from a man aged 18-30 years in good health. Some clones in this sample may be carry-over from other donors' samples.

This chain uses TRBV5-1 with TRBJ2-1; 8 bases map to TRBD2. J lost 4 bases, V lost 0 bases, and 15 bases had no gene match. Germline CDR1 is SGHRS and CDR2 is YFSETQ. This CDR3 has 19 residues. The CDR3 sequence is CASSLETTRFSGDYNEQFF. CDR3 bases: TGCGCCAGCAGCTTGGAGACCACCCGTTTTAGCGGGGATTACAATGAGCAGTTCTTC.

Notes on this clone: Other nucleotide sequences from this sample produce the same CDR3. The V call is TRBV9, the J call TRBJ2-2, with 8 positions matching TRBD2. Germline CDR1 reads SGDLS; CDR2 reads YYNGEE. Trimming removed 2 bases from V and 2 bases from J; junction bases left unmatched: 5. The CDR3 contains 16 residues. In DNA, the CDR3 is TGTGCCAGCAGCGTTTCCAGCGGGAGAAACACCGGGGAGCTGTTTTTT. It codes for CASSVSSGRNTGELFF.

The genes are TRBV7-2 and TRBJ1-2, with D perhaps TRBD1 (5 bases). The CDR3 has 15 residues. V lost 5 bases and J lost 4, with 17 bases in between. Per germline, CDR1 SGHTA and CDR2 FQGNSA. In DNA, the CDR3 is TGTGCCAGCAGCAGAAAGACAGCCTCTCTCTATGGCTACACCTTC. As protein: CASSRKTASLYGYTF.

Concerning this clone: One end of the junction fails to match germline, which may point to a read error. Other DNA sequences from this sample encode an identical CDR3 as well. CDR3 sequence reads: CAISGSANEKLFF. As DNA, the CDR3 is TGTGCCATCAGTGGGAGCGCTAATGAAAAGCTGTTTTTT. The genes are TRBV10-3 and TRBJ1-4; D is ambiguous. This CDR3 is built from 13 residues. Germline CDR1 is ENHRY and CDR2 is SYGVKD.

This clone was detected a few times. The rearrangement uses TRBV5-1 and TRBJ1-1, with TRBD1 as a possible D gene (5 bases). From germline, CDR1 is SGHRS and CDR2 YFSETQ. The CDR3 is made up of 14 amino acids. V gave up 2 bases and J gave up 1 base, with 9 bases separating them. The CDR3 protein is CASSFTGPNTEAFF. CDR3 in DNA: TGCGCCAGCAGCTTTACGGGGCCGAACACTGAAGCTTTCTTT.

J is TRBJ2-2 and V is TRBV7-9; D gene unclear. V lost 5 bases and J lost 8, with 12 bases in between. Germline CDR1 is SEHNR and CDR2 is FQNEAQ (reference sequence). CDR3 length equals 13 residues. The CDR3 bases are TGTGCCAGCAGCCCAATCAGTAGGGGGGAGCTGTTTTTT. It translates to CASSPISRGELFF.

The CDR3 is CASSLGGYHLSGANVLTF. As DNA, the CDR3 is TGTGCCAGCAGCTTAGGGGGCTACCATCTCTCTGGGGCCAACGTCCTGACTTTC. The genes are TRBV7-8 and TRBJ2-6, with D possibly matching TRBD1 (5 bases). The V end was cut by 1 base, the J end by 0 bases, with 13 bases between. CDR1 is SGHVS and CDR2 is FQNEAQ in the germline V gene. CDR3 length: 18 amino acids.

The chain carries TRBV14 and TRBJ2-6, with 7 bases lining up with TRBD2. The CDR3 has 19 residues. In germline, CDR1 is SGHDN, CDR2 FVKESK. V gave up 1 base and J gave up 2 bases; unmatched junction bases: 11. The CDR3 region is CASSQVMGRGGTGANVLTF. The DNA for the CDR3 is TGTGCCAGCAGCCAAGTTATGGGACGGGGAGGGACTGGGGCCAACGTCCTGACTTTC. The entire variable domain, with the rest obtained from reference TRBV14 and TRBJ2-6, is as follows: EAGVTQFPSHSVIEKGQTVTLRCDPISGHDNLYWYRRVMGKEIKFLLHFVKESKQDESGMPNNRFLAERTGGTYSTLKVQPAELEDSGVYFCASSQVMGRGGTGANVLTFGAGSRLTVL.

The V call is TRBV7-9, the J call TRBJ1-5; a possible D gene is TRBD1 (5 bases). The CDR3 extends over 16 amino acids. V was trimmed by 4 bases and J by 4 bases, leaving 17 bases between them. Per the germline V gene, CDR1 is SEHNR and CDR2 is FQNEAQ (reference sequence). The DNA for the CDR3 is TGTGCCAGCAGCTCGGTGGGGGGAGGCAGGAATCAGCCCCAGCATTTT. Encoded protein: CASSSVGGGRNQPQHF.

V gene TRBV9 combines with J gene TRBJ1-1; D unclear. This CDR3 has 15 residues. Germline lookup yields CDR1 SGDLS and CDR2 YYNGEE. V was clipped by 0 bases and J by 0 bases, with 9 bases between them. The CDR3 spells CASSVGVRMNTEAFF. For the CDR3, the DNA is TGTGCCAGCAGCGTAGGAGTTCGAATGAACACTGAAGCTTTCTTT. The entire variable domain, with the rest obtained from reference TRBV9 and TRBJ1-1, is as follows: DSGVTQTPKHLITATGQRVTLRCSPRSGDLSVYWYQQSLDQGLQFLIQYYNGEERAKGNILERFSAQQFPDLHSELNLSSLELGDSALYFCASSVGVRMNTEAFFGQGTRLTVV.

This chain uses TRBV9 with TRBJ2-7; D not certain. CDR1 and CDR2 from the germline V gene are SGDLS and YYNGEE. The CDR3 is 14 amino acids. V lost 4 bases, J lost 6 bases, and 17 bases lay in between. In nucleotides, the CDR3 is TGTGCCAGCAGCCCCCTGCCGGCTGTAACCGAGCAGTACTTC. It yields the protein CASSPLPAVTEQYF. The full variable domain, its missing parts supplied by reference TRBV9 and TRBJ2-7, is DSGVTQTPKHLITATGQRVTLRCSPRSGDLSVYWYQQSLDQGLQFLIQYYNGEERAKGNILERFSAQQFPDLHSELNLSSLELGDSALYFCASSPLPAVTEQYFGPGTRLTVT.

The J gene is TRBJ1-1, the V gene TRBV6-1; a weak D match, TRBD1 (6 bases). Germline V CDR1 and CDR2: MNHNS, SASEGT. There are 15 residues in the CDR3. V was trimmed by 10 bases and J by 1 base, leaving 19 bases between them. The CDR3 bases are TGTGCCACTCGTTGGGAGACAGGCACGAACACTGAAGCTTTCTTT. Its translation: CATRWETGTNTEAFF.

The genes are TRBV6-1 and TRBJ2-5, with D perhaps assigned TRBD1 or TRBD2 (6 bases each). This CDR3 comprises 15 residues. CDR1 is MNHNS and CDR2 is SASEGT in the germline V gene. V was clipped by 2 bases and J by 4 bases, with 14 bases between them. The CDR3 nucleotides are TGTGCCAGCAGTGAAACCGGGGGCGTGGGAGAGACCCAGTACTTC. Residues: CASSETGGVGETQYF.

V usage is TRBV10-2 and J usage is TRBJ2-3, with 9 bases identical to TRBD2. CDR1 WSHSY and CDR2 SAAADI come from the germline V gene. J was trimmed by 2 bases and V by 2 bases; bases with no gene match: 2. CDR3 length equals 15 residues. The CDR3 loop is CASSEASGTTDTQYF. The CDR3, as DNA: TGCGCCAGCAGTGAGGCTAGCGGGACCACAGATACGCAGTATTTT.

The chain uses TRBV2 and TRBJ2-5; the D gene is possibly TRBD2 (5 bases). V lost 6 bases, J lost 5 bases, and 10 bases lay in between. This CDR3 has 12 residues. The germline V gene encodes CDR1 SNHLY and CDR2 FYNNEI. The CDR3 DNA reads TGTGCCAGCAGGGACTTCGGGGAGACCCAGTACTTC. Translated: CASRDFGETQYF.

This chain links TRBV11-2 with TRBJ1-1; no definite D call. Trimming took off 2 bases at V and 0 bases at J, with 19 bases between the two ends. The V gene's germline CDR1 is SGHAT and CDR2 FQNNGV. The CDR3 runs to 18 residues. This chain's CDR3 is CASSLFPGRLNMNTEAFF. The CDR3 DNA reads TGTGCCAGCAGCTTATTCCCCGGGCGATTGAATATGAACACTGAAGCTTTCTTT.

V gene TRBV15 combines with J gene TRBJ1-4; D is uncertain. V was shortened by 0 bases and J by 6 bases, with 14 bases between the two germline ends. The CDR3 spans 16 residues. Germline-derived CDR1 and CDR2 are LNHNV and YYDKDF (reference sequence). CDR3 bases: TGTGCCACCAGCAGAGATCTTGGACGGGAAGATGAAAAACTGTTTTTT. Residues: CATSRDLGREDEKLFF.

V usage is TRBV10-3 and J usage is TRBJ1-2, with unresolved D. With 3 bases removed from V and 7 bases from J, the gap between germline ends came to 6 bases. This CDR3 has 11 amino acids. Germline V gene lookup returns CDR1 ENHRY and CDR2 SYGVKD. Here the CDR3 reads CAISDGVGYTF. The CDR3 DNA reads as TGTGCCATCAGTGACGGGGTTGGCTACACCTTC.

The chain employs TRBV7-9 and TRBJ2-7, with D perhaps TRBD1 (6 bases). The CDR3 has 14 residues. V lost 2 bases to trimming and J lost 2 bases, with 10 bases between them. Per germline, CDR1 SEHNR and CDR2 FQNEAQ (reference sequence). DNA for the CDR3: TGTGCCAGCAGCTTAACCCCAGGGGCCTACGAGCAGTACTTC. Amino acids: CASSLTPGAYEQYF. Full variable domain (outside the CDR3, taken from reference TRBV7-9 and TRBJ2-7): DTGVSQNPRHKITKRGQNVTFRCDPISEHNRLYWYRQTLGQGPEFLTYFQNEAQLEKSRLLSDRFSAERPKGSFSTLEIQRTEQGDSAMYLCASSLTPGAYEQYFGPGTRLTVT.

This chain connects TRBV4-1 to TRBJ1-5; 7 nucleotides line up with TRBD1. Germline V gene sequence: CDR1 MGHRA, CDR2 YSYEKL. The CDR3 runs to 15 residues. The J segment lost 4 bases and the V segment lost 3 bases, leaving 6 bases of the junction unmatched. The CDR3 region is CASSQGTAINQPQHF. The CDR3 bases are TGCGCCAGCAGCCAGGGGACAGCCATAAATCAGCCCCAGCATTTT.

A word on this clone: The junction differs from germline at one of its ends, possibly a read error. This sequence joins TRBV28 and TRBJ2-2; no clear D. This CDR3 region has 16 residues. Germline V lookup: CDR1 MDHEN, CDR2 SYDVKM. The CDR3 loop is CASGFSASANTGELFF. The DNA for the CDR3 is TGTGCCAGCGGTTTTTCGGCCAGCGCGAACACCGGGGAGCTGTTTTTT.